These 26 T cell receptor beta chains were sequenced from one sample in a study of T cells in localized non-small cell lung cancer. Clones were read by immunoSEQ multiplex PCR, and TCRdb kept only the in-frame ones, dropping some. Among thousands of clones listed, around 25% were seen once. Source: normal lung tissue next to the tumor, taken before any cancer treatment. These receptors were obtained from a male donor at least 60 years old with stage I lung adenocarcinoma.

The table lists this clone with a few counts. The V gene is TRBV30, the J gene TRBJ1-4; D might be TRBD1 (6 bases). Germline lookup yields CDR1 GTSNPN and CDR2 SVGIG (reference sequence). V was clipped by 5 bases and J by 0 bases, with 16 bases between them. The CDR3 has 16 residues. CDR3 nucleotides: TGTGCCTGGGCCCAAGGGGCAGGGGCAACTAATGAAAAACTGTTTTTT. Residues: CAWAQGAGATNEKLFF.

The chain employs TRBV18 and TRBJ2-3, with D tentatively TRBD1 (6 bases). The CDR3 covers 15 residues. Trimming took off 3 bases at V and 3 bases at J, with 13 bases between the two ends. Germline-derived CDR1 and CDR2 are KGHSH and LQKENI. The CDR3: CASSPPGHSTDTQYF. The CDR3 DNA is TGTGCCAGCTCACCTCCGGGACACTCAACAGATACGCAGTATTTT.

The genes are TRBV9 and TRBJ2-1; 10 bases map to TRBD2. The germline V gene encodes CDR1 SGDLS and CDR2 YYNGEE. The V and J ends lost 5 bases and 4 bases, in that order; junction bases with no gene match: 6. This CDR3 is 15 amino acids long. The CDR3 DNA follows: TGTGCCAGCAGTGATAGGACTAGCGGTTACAATGAGCAGTTCTTC. Encoded protein: CASSDRTSGYNEQFF.

This clone occurred a few times. The gene calls are TRBV28 and TRBJ1-2; possible D gene TRBD1, 5 bases. The CDR3 loop spans 13 amino acids. V lost 2 bases and J 4 bases, leaving 8 bases between the germline ends. Germline lookup yields CDR1 MDHEN and CDR2 SYDVKM. In DNA form, the CDR3 reads TGTGCCAGCAGTTTAGCGACAGCCTATGGCTACACCTTC. It encodes CASSLATAYGYTF.

This clone has just one count. CDR3 loop: CASSLEDRGGNTIYF. The CDR3 DNA reads TGCGCCAGCAGCTTGGAGGACAGGGGTGGAAACACCATATATTTT. J is TRBJ1-3 and V is TRBV5-1; 9 nucleotides line up with TRBD1. The V and J ends lost 0 bases and 3 bases, in that order; junction bases with no gene match: 1. The CDR3 loop spans 15 amino acids. Germline V gives CDR1 SGHRS, CDR2 YFSETQ.

The gene calls are TRBV5-1 and TRBJ2-5; 8 bases match TRBD2. V lost 4 bases and J lost 3; bases outside the gene matches: 5. The CDR3 contains 14 residues. Germline V lookup: CDR1 SGHRS, CDR2 YFSETQ. The CDR3 is CASSQGLEKETQYF. CDR3 sequence (DNA): TGCGCCAGCAGCCAGGGACTAGAGAAAGAGACCCAGTACTTC.

Concerning this clone itself: The missing CDR3 end, 1 residue past where the read stops, is filled in from the germline J gene. The rearrangement links TRBV10-3 to TRBJ2-1; D is unresolved. CDR1 and CDR2 from the germline V gene are ENHRY and SYGVKD. V lost 2 bases, J lost 8 bases, and 7 bases lay in between. The CDR3 contains 12 residues. The part of the CDR3 DNA that was read is TGTGCCATCAGTGAGGTGTTAGATGAGCAGTTC. It translates to CAISEVLDEQF. The complete CDR3 sequence is CAISEVLDEQFF.

The chain combines TRBV11-3 with TRBJ2-2, with 8 nucleotides matching TRBD1. V shed 5 bases and J 0 bases; nucleotides not matched to a gene: 5. CDR1 and CDR2 (germline): SGHNT, YENEEA. This CDR3 has 16 amino acids. Written as DNA, the CDR3 is TGTGCCAGCAGCCCTAAGGACAGGGCGAACACCGGGGAGCTGTTTTTT. This sequence encodes CASSPKDRANTGELFF.

The chain recombines TRBV1 with TRBJ1-1; TRBD1, the table's D call, lacks a check against the DNA. TRBV1 is reported as a pseudogene. This CDR3 is 14 amino acids long. The DNA of the CDR3 is TGCGCCAGCAGCCAAGACAGGGGGAGCACTGAAGCTTTCTTT. Residues: CASSQDRGSTEAFF.

The rearrangement joins TRBV29-1 to TRBJ2-5, with 7 positions matching TRBD1. Trimming took 4 bases from V and 2 from J; bases not matched to a gene: 1. The CDR3 is 12 residues long. Germline V CDR1 and CDR2: SQVTM, ANQGSEA. The CDR3 loop is CSVAGQQETQYF. CDR3 DNA sequence: TGCAGCGTTGCGGGACAGCAAGAGACCCAGTACTTC.

The genes are TRBV5-1 and TRBJ1-1; D remains unclear. With 2 bases removed from V and 3 bases from J, the gap between germline ends came to 14 bases. This CDR3 comprises 15 residues. Germline CDR1 reads SGHRS; CDR2 reads YFSETQ. CDR3 DNA: TGCGCCAGCAGCTTATCCGGGAAAACTTACACTGAAGCTTTCTTT. Its protein is CASSLSGKTYTEAFF.

The chain links TRBV28 to TRBJ1-2; D may be TRBD1 (6 bases). The ends were cut back, 4 bases at V and 2 bases at J, with 14 bases in the middle. CDR3 size: 15 residues. The germline CDR1 and CDR2 sequences are MDHEN and SYDVKM. The CDR3 DNA is TGTGCCAGCAGTTCCTGGGGGGGGCAAAACTATGGCTACACCTTC. Its translation is CASSSWGGQNYGYTF.

This clone appeared a few times. The chain carries TRBV9 and TRBJ2-5, with 9 bases that match TRBD2. This CDR3 is built from 18 residues. The germline V gene has CDR1 SGDLS and CDR2 YYNGEE. Losses at the gene ends were 4 bases for V and 2 bases for J; bases not matched to a gene: 15. The DNA for the CDR3 is TGTGCCAGCAGCCCCCTGGGAGGTAGCGGGAGTTTACAAGAGACCCAGTACTTC. This sequence encodes CASSPLGGSGSLQETQYF.

This clone came up a few times. This rearrangement joins TRBV18 to TRBJ1-4; weak D call: TRBD1 (5 bases). V was cut by 4 bases and J by 0 bases, with 12 bases left in between. From germline, CDR1 is KGHSH and CDR2 LQKENI. The CDR3 has 16 amino acids. The CDR3 is CASSRLEGTTNEKLFF. The CDR3 region has the DNA TGTGCCAGCTCACGCCTCGAGGGGACAACTAATGAAAAACTGTTTTTT.

By sample share, this clone is medium-sized. V usage is TRBV9 and J usage is TRBJ1-2, with D unclear. The CDR3 consists of 13 residues. Trimming took 3 bases from V and 8 from J, leaving 14 bases between them. Germline loops: CDR1 SGDLS, CDR2 YYNGEE. The CDR3 DNA follows: TGTGCCAGCAGCGAACAAGTTTCTTCCGGCTACACCTTC. Its translation: CASSEQVSSGYTF.

The chain couples TRBV11-3 to TRBJ1-5, with a tentative D call TRBD1 (6 bases). The V and J ends lost 7 bases and 3 bases respectively, with 16 bases between them. Germline lookup yields CDR1 SGHNT and CDR2 YENEEA. The CDR3 extends over 15 amino acids. Here the CDR3 reads CASTPPGGANQPQHF. As DNA, the CDR3 is TGTGCCAGCACCCCCCCGGGGGGGGCCAATCAGCCCCAGCATTTT.

Within the sample, this clone is large (0.1 to 1%). This rearrangement joins TRBV11-3 to TRBJ2-3; D may be TRBD2 (6 bases). The germline V gene has CDR1 SGHNT and CDR2 YENEEA. V was clipped by 3 bases and J by 4 bases, with 17 bases between them. CDR3 length: 16 residues. The CDR3 DNA sequence: TGTGCCAGCAGCTTGATCGAGGGAGGCTGGGCAGATACGCAGTATTTT. Protein product: CASSLIEGGWADTQYF.

This chain connects TRBV10-3 to TRBJ1-3, with no clear D. There are 18 residues in the CDR3. Germline values: CDR1 ENHRY, CDR2 SYGVKD. Trimming removed 0 bases at V and 1 base at J, with 16 bases between. The CDR3 bases are TGTGCCATCAGTGAGTCCCCCTTTAAGCGGGTGTCTGGAAACACCATATATTTT. Its translation is CAISESPFKRVSGNTIYF.

This clone has more than one count but fewer than ten. The chain couples TRBV7-1 to TRBJ2-7, with a possible D match to TRBD1 (6 bases). TRBV7-1 is given ORF status, its function remaining uncertain. Deletions cut 4 bases from V and 6 bases from J, with 19 bases between. There are 15 residues in the CDR3. Written as DNA, the CDR3 is TGTGCCAGCAGCTTAGACAGGTCCAAGTCTGGCGAGCAGTACTTC. Translating gives CASSLDRSKSGEQYF.

With regard to this clone: A junction boundary mismatches the germline segment, possibly from a read error. The genes are TRBV27 and TRBJ2-3; D is possibly TRBD2 (5 bases). The CDR3 has 14 residues. CDR1 and CDR2 from the germline V gene are MNHEY and SMNVEV (reference sequence). The CDR3 nucleotides are TGTGCCACCAGTGATGGGCTAGCCCCCGATACGCAGTATTTT. Its translation is CATSDGLAPDTQYF.

The chain recombines TRBV30 with TRBJ2-3, with TRBD2 identical over 9 bases. V was clipped by 2 bases and J by 1 base; unmatched bases: 1. The CDR3 has 14 residues. The germline gives CDR1 GTSNPN, CDR2 SVGIG (reference sequence). Here the CDR3 DNA reads TGTGCCTGGAGTTTAGCGGGGGGCACAGATACGCAGTATTTT. This gives the protein CAWSLAGGTDTQYF.

The chain combines TRBV11-3 with TRBJ1-5; TRBD1 might be the D (6 bases). CDR1 and CDR2 from the germline V gene are SGHNT and YENEEA. V lost 6 bases, J lost 2 bases, and 14 bases lay in between. The CDR3 sequence is 15 residues long. In DNA, the CDR3 is TGTGCCAGCAGTCTACAGGGATATGGCAATCAGCCCCAGCATTTT. Amino acid sequence: CASSLQGYGNQPQHF.

V gene TRBV18 combines with J gene TRBJ2-3; D unresolved. Per germline, CDR1 KGHSH and CDR2 LQKENI. V was trimmed by 3 bases and J by 2 bases, leaving 9 bases between them. The CDR3 spans 14 residues. CDR3 in amino acids: CASSPPVNTDTQYF. As DNA, the CDR3 is TGTGCCAGCTCACCCCCGGTGAACACAGATACGCAGTATTTT.

The gene calls are TRBV7-2 and TRBJ1-5; D uncertain. V was cut by 5 bases and J by 3 bases, with 8 bases left in between. The CDR3 spans 13 residues. Germline values: CDR1 SGHTA, CDR2 FQGNSA. CDR3 protein: CASSQDYNQPQHF. CDR3 sequence (DNA): TGTGCCAGCAGCCAGGACTACAATCAGCCCCAGCATTTT.

By sample fraction, this clone is medium-sized. The gene calls are TRBV11-3 and TRBJ1-1; TRBD1 agrees at 8 bases. Germline values: CDR1 SGHNT, CDR2 YENEEA. Trimming cost V 5 bases and J 11 bases; bases outside gene matches: 13. CDR3 size: 14 residues. For the CDR3, the DNA is TGTGCCAGCAGCGTCCAGGGGGCGAGGACAAGGGCTTTCTTT. Translation: CASSVQGARTRAFF.

This clone is deemed medium-sized. The chain joins TRBV11-3 to TRBJ2-7, with 13 positions matching TRBD2. Germline V gives CDR1 SGHNT, CDR2 YENEEA. The length of the CDR3 is 15 residues. The V and J ends lost 3 bases and 4 bases, in that order; junction bases with no gene match: 3. CDR3 DNA sequence: TGTGCCAGCAGCTTGGGGACTAGCGGGATTTACGAGCAGTACTTC. Its translation: CASSLGTSGIYEQYF.